The rows below give T cell receptor beta chains drawn from one sample of a study of patients and donors after allogeneic stem cell transplantation. TCRdb ran MiXCR on the RT-PCR reads and lists one entry per CDR3 protein. Of 800,000 to 1,000,000 distinct CDR3 sequences listed, roughly 18% are singletons. The sequenced material came from blood, either unsorted or a sorted T cell fraction (not recorded which). All receptors come from a human donor who was either an allogeneic HSCT recipient or a stem cell or donor lymphocyte infusion donor (not recorded which). It is not recorded whose cells these are; they may come from a transplant donor. Both conserved end residues are part of each CDR3. A D gene is named only where the DNA matches it firmly. Clone size is not always given. Where it is, it says once, few, many or a class for expanded clones.

j_call: TRBJ2-7
d_call: TRBD2
v_call: TRBV7-3
clone_size: few
cdr3_nt: TGTGCCAGCAGCTTGGAGTTAAGCGGGGACTTCTACGAGCAGTACTTC
cdr3_aa: CASSLELSGDFYEQYF

j_call: TRBJ2-1
d_call: -
v_call: TRBV3-1
clone_size: few
cdr3_nt: TGTGCCAGCAGCCATAGACGTAGCTCCTACAATGAGCAGTTCTTC
cdr3_aa: CASSHRRSSYNEQFF

j_call: TRBJ1-4
d_call: TRBD1
v_call: TRBV12-3/TRBV12-4
clone_size: -
cdr3_nt: TGTGCCAGCAGTCCAGCGACAGGGGGGGGCGAAAAACTGTTTTTT
cdr3_aa: CASSPATGGGEKLFF

j_call: TRBJ2-7
d_call: -
v_call: TRBV2
clone_size: -
cdr3_nt: TGTGCCAGCAGTGGGGGGAATCCTGACTCCTACGAGCAGTACTTC
cdr3_aa: CASSGGNPDSYEQYF

j_call: TRBJ1-2
d_call: -
v_call: TRBV27
clone_size: -
cdr3_nt: TGTGCCAGCAGTCCAGGGGACCCTAACTATGGCTACACCTTC
cdr3_aa: CASSPGDPNYGYTF

j_call: TRBJ2-1
d_call: -
v_call: TRBV9
clone_size: few
cdr3_nt: TGTGCCAGCAGCGTAGGCGGGGCAACCTGGGATGAGCAGTTCTTC
cdr3_aa: CASSVGGATWDEQFF

j_call: TRBJ2-5
d_call: -
v_call: TRBV6-1
clone_size: -
cdr3_nt: TGTGCCAGCAGACAACTAGCAGTAGAGACCCAGTACTTC
cdr3_aa: CASRQLAVETQYF

j_call: TRBJ2-7
d_call: TRBD1
v_call: TRBV5-6
clone_size: few
cdr3_nt: TGTGCCAGCAGCGCGGGACAGGTCGGCTACGAGCAGTACTTC
cdr3_aa: CASSAGQVGYEQYF

j_call: TRBJ2-1
d_call: -
v_call: TRBV12-3/TRBV12-4
clone_size: many
cdr3_nt: TGTGCCAGCAGTTGGGGTCCCAACAATGAGCAGTTCTTC
cdr3_aa: CASSWGPNNEQFF

j_call: TRBJ1-1
d_call: -
v_call: TRBV11-1
clone_size: -
cdr3_nt: TGTGCCAGCAGCACCCTGATAGGACAGAACACTGAAGCTTTCTTT
cdr3_aa: CASSTLIGQNTEAFF